This T cell receptor (beta chain) was found in a study of blood T cell repertoires in COVID-19. As for the study in general: Donors in the United States, Italy and Spain gave samples during acute or convalescent COVID-19.

The CDR3 extends over 14 amino acids. Trimming stripped 6 bases from V and 2 bases from J, with 13 bases between. The germline gives CDR1 MNHEY, CDR2 SMNVEV (reference sequence). The authors' processing: Scientists estimated how many nucleated cells there were by amplifying reference gene primers. Clones were read by immunoSEQ multiplex PCR, and TCRdb kept only the in-frame ones, dropping some. V and J calls and clone size are as listed in that table; D and trimming were resolved from the DNA. The sample has 300,000 to 400,000 clones; roughly 89% are singletons. This TCR derives from a woman between 18 and 29 years old who had recovered from COVID-19. The genes are TRBV27 and TRBJ1-2; the D gene is possibly TRBD1 (6 bases). The sample consisted of peripheral blood. Here the CDR3 reads CASSHQGTNYGYTF. CDR3 in DNA: TGTGCCAGCAGCCATCAGGGGACAAACTATGGCTACACCTTC.